A selection of T cell receptor beta chains follows, all from one sample in a study of long-term antiretroviral therapy in people with HIV. Sequencing was performed with immunoSEQ multiplex PCR; in TCRdb, only in-frame clones are kept and a portion is missing. The sample records under 30,000 clones, around 80% being singletons. The source material was unsorted PBMCs, sampled 1.1 years before starting antiretroviral therapy. Every receptor here comes from a woman aged 30 to 39 with HIV. CDR3s include the opening cysteine and the closing phenylalanine or tryptophan. D genes are given only for firm matches. Size is omitted from some rows. Given values are once, few, many or a class for expanded clones.

J: TRBJ1-1
D: .
V: TRBV7-9
size: .
DNA: TGTGCCAGCAGCTTAAGCGGGAACACTGAAGCTTTCTTT
CDR3: CASSLSGNTEAFF

J: TRBJ2-3
D: .
V: TRBV15
size: .
DNA: TGTGCCACCAGCAGAGATACAGATACGCAGTATTTT
CDR3: CATSRDTDTQYF

J: TRBJ2-1
D: TRBD2
V: TRBV5-4
size: once
DNA: TGTGCCAGCAGCTCCGGACTAGCGGGGGCCCAGTTCTTC
CDR3: CASSSGLAGAQFF

J: TRBJ1-5
D: .
V: TRBV10-3
size: .
DNA: TGTGCCATCGCGAGGGACGGTCAGCCCCAGCATTTT
CDR3: CAIARDGQPQHF

J: TRBJ1-2
D: .
V: TRBV2
size: .
DNA: TGTGCCAGCAGTGCCGGGATAGTTGATGGCTACACCTTC
CDR3: CASSAGIVDGYTF

J: TRBJ1-6
D: .
V: TRBV19
size: .
DNA: TGTGCCAGTAGGGAGGGTCTGTCGTCCTATAATTCACCCCTCCACTTT
CDR3: CASREGLSSYNSPLHF

J: TRBJ1-2
D: TRBD1
V: TRBV2
size: .
DNA: TGTGCCAGCAGCCTAATGGGACAGGGAGTGGGTTCAGGGTATGGCTACACCTTC
CDR3: CASSLMGQGVGSGYGYTF

J: TRBJ2-2
D: TRBD1
V: TRBV10-3
size: .
DNA: TGTGCCATCGGGACAGGGGATCCCGGGGAGCTGTTTTTT
CDR3: CAIGTGDPGELFF

J: TRBJ1-1
D: .
V: TRBV7-2
size: .
DNA: TGTGCCAGCAGCTTATGGGGTTACACTGAAGCTTTCTTT
CDR3: CASSLWGYTEAFF

J: TRBJ1-6
D: .
V: TRBV6-5
size: few
DNA: TGTGCCAGCAGTTCCAGCCATAATTCACCCCTCCACTTT
CDR3: CASSSSHNSPLHF

J: TRBJ1-1
D: .
V: TRBV5-1
size: .
DNA: TGCGCCAGCAGCCTATCGTTGAACACTGAAGCTTTCTTT
CDR3: CASSLSLNTEAFF

J: TRBJ1-3
D: TRBD1
V: TRBV11-2
size: .
DNA: TGTGCCAGCAGCTCGGACCCAGGGGGCGTCGGAAACACCATATATTTT
CDR3: CASSSDPGGVGNTIYF

J: TRBJ1-4
D: .
V: TRBV10-3
size: .
DNA: TGTGCCATCAGTGGAGGCCGCTCAAAGAATGAAAAACTGTTTTTT
CDR3: CAISGGRSKNEKLFF

J: TRBJ1-2
D: TRBD1
V: TRBV9
size: few
DNA: TGTGCCAGCAGCCTGACAGGGCATGGCTACACCTTC
CDR3: CASSLTGHGYTF

J: TRBJ2-5
D: .
V: TRBV4-2
size: .
DNA: TGTGCCAGCAGGGGGCATGGAGGCGGCTTCGGAAGGGAGACCCAGTACTTC
CDR3: CASRGHGGGFGRETQYF

J: TRBJ2-2
D: .
V: TRBV9
size: few
DNA: TGTGCCAGCAGCGTAGGCGGGGATGGGTACACCGGGGAGCTGTTTTTT
CDR3: CASSVGGDGYTGELFF

J: TRBJ1-1
D: TRBD1
V: TRBV19
size: .
DNA: TGTGCCAGTAGTATTCGACAGGGATGGACGGGCACTGAAGCTTTCTTT
CDR3: CASSIRQGWTGTEAFF

J: TRBJ1-2
D: TRBD1
V: TRBV19
size: .
DNA: TGTGCCAGTAGTATTCGACCGACAGGGAGCTATGGCTACACCTTC
CDR3: CASSIRPTGSYGYTF

J: TRBJ1-2
D: TRBD1
V: TRBV6-4
size: .
DNA: TGTGCCAGCAGTGAGCACCTTAACAGGGGGCGCAACTATGGCTACACCTTC
CDR3: CASSEHLNRGRNYGYTF

J: TRBJ2-1
D: TRBD1
V: TRBV30
size: .
DNA: TGTGCCTGGAGTGTATTCTGGGGACAGGCGTACAATGAGCAGTTCTTC
CDR3: CAWSVFWGQAYNEQFF

J: TRBJ1-1
D: .
V: TRBV25-1
size: .
DNA: TGTGCCAGCAAGTATCTGGAAGAAGCTTTCTTT
CDR3: CASKYLEEAFF

J: TRBJ2-1
D: TRBD2
V: TRBV6-4
size: .
DNA: TGTGCCAGCAGTTTAGGACTAGCGGACAATGAGCAGTTCTTC
CDR3: CASSLGLADNEQFF

J: TRBJ2-5
D: TRBD1
V: TRBV5-1
size: once
DNA: TGCGCCAGCAGCTTGGGACAGGGGGGCCGGGAGACCCAGTACTTC
CDR3: CASSLGQGGRETQYF

J: TRBJ1-2
D: TRBD1
V: TRBV19
size: few
DNA: TGTGCCAGTAGGGACAGGGGGCGCGAGGATGGCTACACCTTC
CDR3: CASRDRGREDGYTF

J: TRBJ1-3
D: TRBD1
V: TRBV7-9
size: medium-sized
DNA: TGTGCCAGCAGCCCCCGGGACAGCTCTGGAAACACCATATATTTT
CDR3: CASSPRDSSGNTIYF

J: TRBJ2-1
D: TRBD2
V: TRBV5-4
size: .
DNA: TGTGCCAGCAGCTCGGCGGGGGGTAGCAATGAGCAGTTCTTC
CDR3: CASSSAGGSNEQFF

J: TRBJ1-2
D: TRBD1
V: TRBV5-6
size: .
DNA: TGTGCCAGCAGCGCGGACAGGGGGCCTGGCTACACCTTC
CDR3: CASSADRGPGYTF

J: TRBJ2-1
D: .
V: TRBV9
size: .
DNA: TGTGCCAGCAGCGTAGACCCACGGGGCTGGCAGTTCTTC
CDR3: CASSVDPRGWQFF

J: TRBJ1-5
D: .
V: TRBV30
size: .
DNA: TGTGCCTGGAGTGTATCCTTAGGAGGAAACCAGCCCCAGCATTTT
CDR3: CAWSVSLGGNQPQHF

J: TRBJ2-2
D: .
V: TRBV27
size: .
DNA: TGTGCCAGCGGACTGTGGAGCACCGGGGAGCTGTTTTTT
CDR3: CASGLWSTGELFF

J: TRBJ2-5
D: .
V: TRBV6-4
size: .
DNA: TGTGCCAGCAGTGTACGGAGGGGTGAGACCCAGTACTTC
CDR3: CASSVRRGETQYF

J: TRBJ1-6
D: TRBD1
V: TRBV19
size: .
DNA: TGTGCCAGTAGTAACCCGGGACAGGGGCTCAATTCACCCCTCCACTTT
CDR3: CASSNPGQGLNSPLHF

J: TRBJ1-2
D: TRBD1
V: TRBV6-1
size: .
DNA: TGTGCCAGCAGTCCAGGGGGGGGCTATGGCTACACCTTC
CDR3: CASSPGGGYGYTF

J: TRBJ2-4
D: TRBD2
V: TRBV29-1
size: few
DNA: TGCAGCGTTGAGACTAGCGGGAACATTCAGTACTTC
CDR3: CSVETSGNIQYF

J: TRBJ2-5
D: TRBD2
V: TRBV7-2
size: .
DNA: TGTGCCAGCACTAACCTGGGAGGGGCTTTGAAAGAGACCCAGTACTTC
CDR3: CASTNLGGALKETQYF

J: TRBJ1-1
D: .
V: TRBV10-3
size: .
DNA: TGTGCCACCCTAGCCCCGGGGCACACTGAAGCTTTCTTT
CDR3: CATLAPGHTEAFF

J: TRBJ1-4
D: .
V: TRBV12-5
size: .
DNA: TGTGCTAGTGGACCGGGCTGGGGTGAAAAACTGTTTTTT
CDR3: CASGPGWGEKLFF

J: TRBJ1-1
D: .
V: TRBV11-2
size: .
DNA: TGTGCCAGCAGCTTTTCATACGCCACTGAAGCTTTCTTT
CDR3: CASSFSYATEAFF

J: TRBJ1-3
D: .
V: TRBV6-6
size: once
DNA: TGTGCCAGCAGTTCCTTTAGTTCCTCTGGAAACACCATATATTTT
CDR3: CASSSFSSSGNTIYF

J: TRBJ2-7
D: .
V: TRBV2
size: .
DNA: TGTGCCAGCAGTGAACTCGGGACTTCCCCCAGATCCTACGAGCAGTACTTC
CDR3: CASSELGTSPRSYEQYF

J: TRBJ2-5
D: TRBD2
V: TRBV11-2
size: .
DNA: TGTGCCAGCACCTTCGGGGGGGCGGGTGAGACCCAGTACTTC
CDR3: CASTFGGAGETQYF

J: TRBJ1-1
D: .
V: TRBV5-6
size: .
DNA: TGTGCCAGCACCACCATGGGGGGGTGGATGAACACTGAAGCTTTCTTT
CDR3: CASTTMGGWMNTEAFF

J: TRBJ1-3
D: .
V: TRBV5-6
size: .
DNA: TGTGCCAGCAGCTTTTCTGGAAACACCATATATTTT
CDR3: CASSFSGNTIYF